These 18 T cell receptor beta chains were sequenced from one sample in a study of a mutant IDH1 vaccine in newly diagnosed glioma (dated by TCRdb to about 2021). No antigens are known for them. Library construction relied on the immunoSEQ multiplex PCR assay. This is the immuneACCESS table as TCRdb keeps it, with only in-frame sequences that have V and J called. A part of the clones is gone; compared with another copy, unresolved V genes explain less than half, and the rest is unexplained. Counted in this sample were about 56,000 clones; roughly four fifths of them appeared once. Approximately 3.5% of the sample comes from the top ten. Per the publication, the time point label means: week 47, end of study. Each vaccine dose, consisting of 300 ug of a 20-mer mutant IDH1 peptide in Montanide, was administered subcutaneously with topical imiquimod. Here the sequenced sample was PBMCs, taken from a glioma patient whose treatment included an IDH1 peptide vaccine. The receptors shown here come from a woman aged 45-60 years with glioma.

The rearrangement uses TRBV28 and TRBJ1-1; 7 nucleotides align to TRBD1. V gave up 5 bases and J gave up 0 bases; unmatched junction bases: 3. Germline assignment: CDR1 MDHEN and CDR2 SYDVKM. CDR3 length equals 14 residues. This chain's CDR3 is CASSATGLNTEAFF. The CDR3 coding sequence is TGTGCCAGCAGTGCGACAGGGTTGAACACTGAAGCTTTCTTT.

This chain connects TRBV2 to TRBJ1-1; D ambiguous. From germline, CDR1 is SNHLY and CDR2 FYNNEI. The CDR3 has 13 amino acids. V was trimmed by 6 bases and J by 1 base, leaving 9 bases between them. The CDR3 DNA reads TGTGCCAGCAGCCTTCGACCGAACACTGAAGCTTTCTTT. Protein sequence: CASSLRPNTEAFF. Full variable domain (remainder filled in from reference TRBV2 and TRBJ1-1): EPEVTQTPSHQVTQMGQEVILRCVPISNHLYFYWYRQILGQKVEFLVSFYNNEISEKSEIFDDQFSVERPDGSNFTLKIRSTKLEDSAMYFCASSLRPNTEAFFGQGTRLTVV.

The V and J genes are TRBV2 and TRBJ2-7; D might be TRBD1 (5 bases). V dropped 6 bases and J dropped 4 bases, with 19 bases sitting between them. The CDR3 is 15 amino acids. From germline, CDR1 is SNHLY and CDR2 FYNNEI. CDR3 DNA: TGTGCCAGCAGCCGCACCGGACAAGAGGCTTACGAGCAGTACTTC. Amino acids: CASSRTGQEAYEQYF. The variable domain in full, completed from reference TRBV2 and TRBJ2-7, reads EPEVTQTPSHQVTQMGQEVILRCVPISNHLYFYWYRQILGQKVEFLVSFYNNEISEKSEIFDDQFSVERPDGSNFTLKIRSTKLEDSAMYFCASSRTGQEAYEQYFGPGTRLTVT.

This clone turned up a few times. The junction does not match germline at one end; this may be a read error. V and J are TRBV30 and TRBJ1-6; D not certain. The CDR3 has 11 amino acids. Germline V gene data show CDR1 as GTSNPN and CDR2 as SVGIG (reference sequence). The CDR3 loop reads CWTLLNSPLHF. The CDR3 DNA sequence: TGCTGGACCCTATTAAATTCACCCCTCCACTTT.

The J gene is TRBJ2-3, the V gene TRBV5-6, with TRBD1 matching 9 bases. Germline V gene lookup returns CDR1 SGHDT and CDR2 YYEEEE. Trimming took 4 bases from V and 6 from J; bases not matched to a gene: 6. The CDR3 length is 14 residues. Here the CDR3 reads CASSVTGGEDTQYF. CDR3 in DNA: TGTGCCAGCAGCGTTACAGGGGGCGAGGATACGCAGTATTTT.

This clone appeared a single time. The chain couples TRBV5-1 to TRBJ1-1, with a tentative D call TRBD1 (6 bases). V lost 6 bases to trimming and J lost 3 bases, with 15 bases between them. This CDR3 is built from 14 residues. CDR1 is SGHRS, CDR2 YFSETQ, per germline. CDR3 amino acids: CASNSLGAYTEAFF. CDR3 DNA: TGCGCCAGCAATTCGCTGGGGGCGTACACTGAAGCTTTCTTT. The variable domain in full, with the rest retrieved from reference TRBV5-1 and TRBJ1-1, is KAGVTQTPRYLIKTRGQQVTLSCSPISGHRSVSWYQQTPGQGLQFLFEYFSETQRNKGNFPGRFSGRQFSNSRSEMNVSTLELGDSALYLCASNSLGAYTEAFFGQGTRLTVV.

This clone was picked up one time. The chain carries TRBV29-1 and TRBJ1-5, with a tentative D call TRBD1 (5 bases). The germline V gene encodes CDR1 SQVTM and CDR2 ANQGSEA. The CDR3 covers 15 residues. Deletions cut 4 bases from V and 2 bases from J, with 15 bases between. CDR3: CSVAFQGGGNQPQHF. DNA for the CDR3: TGCAGCGTTGCCTTCCAGGGAGGAGGCAATCAGCCCCAGCATTTT.

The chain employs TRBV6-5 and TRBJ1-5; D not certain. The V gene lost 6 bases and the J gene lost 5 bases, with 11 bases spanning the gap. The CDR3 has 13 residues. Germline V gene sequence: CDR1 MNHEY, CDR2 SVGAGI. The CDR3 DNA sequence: TGTGCCAGCAGCCCCCGACGGGATCAGCCCCAGCATTTT. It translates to CASSPRRDQPQHF.

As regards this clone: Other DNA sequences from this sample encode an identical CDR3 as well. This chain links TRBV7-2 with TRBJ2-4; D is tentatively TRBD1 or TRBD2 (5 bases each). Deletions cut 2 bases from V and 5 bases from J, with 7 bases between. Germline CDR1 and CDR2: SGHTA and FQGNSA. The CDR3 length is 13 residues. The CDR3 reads CASSLRGENIQYF. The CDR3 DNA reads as TGTGCCAGCAGCTTACGGGGCGAAAACATTCAGTACTTC.

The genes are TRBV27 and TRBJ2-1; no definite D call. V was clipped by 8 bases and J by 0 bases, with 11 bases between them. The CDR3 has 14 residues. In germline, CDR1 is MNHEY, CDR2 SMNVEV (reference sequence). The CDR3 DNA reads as TGTGCCAGCTTCTCTGGTGTCTCCTACAATGAGCAGTTCTTC. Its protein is CASFSGVSYNEQFF.

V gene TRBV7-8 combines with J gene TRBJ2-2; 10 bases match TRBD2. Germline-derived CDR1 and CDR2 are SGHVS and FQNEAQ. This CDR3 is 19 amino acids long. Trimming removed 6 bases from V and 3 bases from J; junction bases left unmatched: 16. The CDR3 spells CASSKRPGLAIFDTGELFF. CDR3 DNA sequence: TGTGCCAGCAGTAAAAGACCGGGACTAGCGATATTCGACACCGGGGAGCTGTTTTTT.

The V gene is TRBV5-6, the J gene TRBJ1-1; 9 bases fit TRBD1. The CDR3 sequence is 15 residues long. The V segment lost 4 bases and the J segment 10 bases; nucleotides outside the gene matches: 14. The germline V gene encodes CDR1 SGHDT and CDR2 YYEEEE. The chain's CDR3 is CASSPASYDRGGAFF. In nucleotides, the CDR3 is TGTGCCAGCAGCCCCGCTTCTTACGACAGGGGGGGAGCTTTCTTT.

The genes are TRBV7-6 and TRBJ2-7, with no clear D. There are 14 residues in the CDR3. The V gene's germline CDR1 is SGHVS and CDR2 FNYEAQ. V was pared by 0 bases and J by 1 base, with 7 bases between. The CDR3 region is CASSLAAESYEQYF. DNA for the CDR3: TGTGCCAGCAGCTTAGCCGCGGAATCCTACGAGCAGTACTTC.

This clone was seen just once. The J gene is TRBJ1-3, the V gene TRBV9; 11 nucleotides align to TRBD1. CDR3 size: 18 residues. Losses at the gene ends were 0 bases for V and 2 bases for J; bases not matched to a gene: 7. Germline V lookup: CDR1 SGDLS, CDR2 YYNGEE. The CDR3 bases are TGTGCCAGCAGCGTAGTGGAGGGACAGGGGGTCCCTGGAAACACCATATATTTT. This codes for CASSVVEGQGVPGNTIYF.

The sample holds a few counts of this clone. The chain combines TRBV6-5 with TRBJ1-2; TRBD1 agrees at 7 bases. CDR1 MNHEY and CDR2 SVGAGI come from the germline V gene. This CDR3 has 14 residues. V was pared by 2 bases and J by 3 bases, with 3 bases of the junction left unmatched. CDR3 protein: CASSYAGTDYGYTF. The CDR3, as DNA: TGTGCCAGCAGTTACGCCGGGACAGACTATGGCTACACCTTC.

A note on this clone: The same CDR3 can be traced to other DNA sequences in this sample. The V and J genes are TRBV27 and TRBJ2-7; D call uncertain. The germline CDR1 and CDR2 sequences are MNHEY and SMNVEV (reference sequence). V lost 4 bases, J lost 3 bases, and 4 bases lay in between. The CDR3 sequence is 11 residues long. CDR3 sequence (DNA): TGTGCCAGCAGTTCCGACTACGAGCAGTACTTC. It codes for CASSSDYEQYF.

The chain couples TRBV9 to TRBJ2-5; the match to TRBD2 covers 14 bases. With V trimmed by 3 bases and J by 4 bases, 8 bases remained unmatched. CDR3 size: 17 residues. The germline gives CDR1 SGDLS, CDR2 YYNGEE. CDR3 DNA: TGTGCCAGCAGCGAGGGACTAGCGGGGGCCACGGGAGAGACCCAGTACTTC. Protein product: CASSEGLAGATGETQYF.

As DNA, the CDR3 is TGTGCCAGCAGCCAAGACAGGATGGCTGAAGCTTTCTTT. Residues: CASSQDRMAEAFF. The chain uses TRBV4-2 and TRBJ1-1; the D is unclear. The CDR3 length is 13 residues. V dropped 0 bases and J dropped 6 bases, with 8 bases sitting between them. Germline values: CDR1 LGHNA, CDR2 YNFKEQ.